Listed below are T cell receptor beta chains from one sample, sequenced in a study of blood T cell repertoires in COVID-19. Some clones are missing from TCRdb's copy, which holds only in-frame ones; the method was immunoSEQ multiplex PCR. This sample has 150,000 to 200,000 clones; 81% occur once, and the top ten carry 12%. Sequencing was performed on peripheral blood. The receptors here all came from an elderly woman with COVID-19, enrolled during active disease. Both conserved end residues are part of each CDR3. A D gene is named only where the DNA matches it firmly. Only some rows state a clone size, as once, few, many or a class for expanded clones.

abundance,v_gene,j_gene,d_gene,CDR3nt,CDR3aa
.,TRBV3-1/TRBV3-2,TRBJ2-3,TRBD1,TGTGCCAGCAGCCAAGGCACAGGGGATACAGATACGCAGTATTTT,CASSQGTGDTDTQYF
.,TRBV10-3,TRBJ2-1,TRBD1,TGTGCCACCTCCACAGGGGACCCCTACAATGAGCAGTTCTTC,CATSTGDPYNEQFF
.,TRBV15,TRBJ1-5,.,TGTGCCACCAGCGGCCTAGGGAGTAGCAATCAGCCCCAGCATTTT,CATSGLGSSNQPQHF
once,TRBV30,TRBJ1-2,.,TGTGCCTGGAATCGGGGAAACGACTATGGCTACACCTTC,CAWNRGNDYGYTF
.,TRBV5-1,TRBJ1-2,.,TGCGCCAGCAGCTTGGCGGGGGGGACCTCTTATGGCTACACCTTC,CASSLAGGTSYGYTF
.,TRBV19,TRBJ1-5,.,TGTGCCAGTAGTATAGGGGAGGGCCCCCAGCATTTT,CASSIGEGPQHF
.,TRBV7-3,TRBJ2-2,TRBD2,TGTGCCAGCACCCCTAGCGGGGGCATCGACACCGGGGAGCTGTTTTTT,CASTPSGGIDTGELFF
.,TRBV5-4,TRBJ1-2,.,TGTGCCAGCAGCTTGAGGAGGGCTGGCTACACCTTC,CASSLRRAGYTF
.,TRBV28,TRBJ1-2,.,TGTGCCAGCAGTTTGACTAGGCAATCTAACTATGGCTACACCTTC,CASSLTRQSNYGYTF
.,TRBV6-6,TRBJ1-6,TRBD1,TGTGCCAGCAGTTACCAGGGGGAAGCGTCACCCCTCCACTTT,CASSYQGEASPLHF
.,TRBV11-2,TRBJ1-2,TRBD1,TGTGCCAGCAGCCCCCCAGGTACAGGGGGCAAGGGCTACACCTTC,CASSPPGTGGKGYTF
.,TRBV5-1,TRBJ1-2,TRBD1,TGCGCCAGCAGCTTGGGACAGGGGAATGGCTACACCTTC,CASSLGQGNGYTF
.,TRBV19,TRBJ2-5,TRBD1,TGTGCCAGTATGGGGGACAGGGAGGGCCAAGAGACCCAGTACTTC,CASMGDREGQETQYF
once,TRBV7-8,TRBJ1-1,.,TGTGCCAGCAGCACCGTAACCGGGACATCGAACACTGAAGCTTTCTTT,CASSTVTGTSNTEAFF